This T cell receptor beta chain was captured in a study of T cells in Graves' hyperthyroidism and ophthalmopathy. This CDR3 spans 15 amino acids. Trimming took 2 bases from V and 7 from J, leaving 15 bases between them. Germline V CDR1 and CDR2: LGHDT, YNNKEL (reference sequence). Overall study findings and caveats: A 13 V-J signature model discriminated ophthalmopathy versus stable hyperthyroidism. Most thyroid clonotypes with frequency above 0.001 were detected in blood. In validation, the model predicted ophthalmopathy. These predictions came a median roughly six months before onset.

The CDR3 regions of TCR beta were amplified from RNA transcripts. Carried out on the TCR CDR3, a first-round RT-PCR used the HTBI primer set. TCRdb reprocessed the multiplex PCR reads via MiXCR and lists one record per CDR3 protein. The sample contains roughly 700,000 distinct CDR3 sequences, roughly a sixth of which appear only once. This clonotype appeared a few times. Antigen: not known. This rearrangement joins TRBV3-1 to TRBJ2-1; no firm D call. Sequencing used blood. The source is a man aged 50 to 60 with Graves' hyperthyroidism. Written as DNA, the CDR3 is TGTGCCAGCAGCCAACCCTCACCCCTCTGGAATGAGCAGTTCTTC. Protein product: CASSQPSPLWNEQFF.